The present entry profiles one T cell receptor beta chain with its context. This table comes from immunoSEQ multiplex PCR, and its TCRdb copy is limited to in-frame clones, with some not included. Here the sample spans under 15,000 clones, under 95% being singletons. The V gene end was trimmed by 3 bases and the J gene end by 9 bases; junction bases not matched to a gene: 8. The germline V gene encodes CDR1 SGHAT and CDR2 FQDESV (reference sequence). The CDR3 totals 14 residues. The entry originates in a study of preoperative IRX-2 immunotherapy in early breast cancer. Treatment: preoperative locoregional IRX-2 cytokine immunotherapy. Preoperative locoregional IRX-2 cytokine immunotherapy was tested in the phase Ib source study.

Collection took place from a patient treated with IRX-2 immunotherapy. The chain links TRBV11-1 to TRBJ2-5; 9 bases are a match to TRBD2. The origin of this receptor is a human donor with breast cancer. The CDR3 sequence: CASSFRSREGSQYF. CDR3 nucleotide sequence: TGTGCCAGCAGCTTCCGTTCGCGGGAGGGGTCCCAGTACTTC.